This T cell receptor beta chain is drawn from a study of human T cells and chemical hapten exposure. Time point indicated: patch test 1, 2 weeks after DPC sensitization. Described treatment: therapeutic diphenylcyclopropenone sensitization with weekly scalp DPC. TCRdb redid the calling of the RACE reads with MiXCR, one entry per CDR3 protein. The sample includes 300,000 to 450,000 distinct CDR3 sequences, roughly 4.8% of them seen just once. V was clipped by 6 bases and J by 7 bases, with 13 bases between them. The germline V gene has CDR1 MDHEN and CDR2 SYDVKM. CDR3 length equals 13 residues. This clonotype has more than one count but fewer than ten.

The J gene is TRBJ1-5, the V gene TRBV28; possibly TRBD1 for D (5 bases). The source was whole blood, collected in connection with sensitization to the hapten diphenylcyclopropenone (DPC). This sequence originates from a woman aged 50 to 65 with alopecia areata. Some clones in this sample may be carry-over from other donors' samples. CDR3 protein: CASRVQGDQPQHF. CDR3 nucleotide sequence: TGTGCCAGCAGAGTCCAGGGCGACCAGCCCCAGCATTTT.